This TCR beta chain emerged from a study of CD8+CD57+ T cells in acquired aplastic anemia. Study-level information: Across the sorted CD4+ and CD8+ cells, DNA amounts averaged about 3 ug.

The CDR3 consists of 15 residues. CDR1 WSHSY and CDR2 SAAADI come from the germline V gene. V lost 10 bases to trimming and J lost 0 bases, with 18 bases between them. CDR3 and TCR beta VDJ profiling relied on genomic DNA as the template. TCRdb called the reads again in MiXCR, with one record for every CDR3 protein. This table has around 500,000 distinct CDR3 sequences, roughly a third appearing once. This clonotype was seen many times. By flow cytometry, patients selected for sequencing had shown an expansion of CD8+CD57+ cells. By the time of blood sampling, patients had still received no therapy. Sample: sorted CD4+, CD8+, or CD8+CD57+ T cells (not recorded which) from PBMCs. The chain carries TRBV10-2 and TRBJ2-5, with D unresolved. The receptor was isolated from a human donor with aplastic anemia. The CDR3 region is CANGAVQPYQETQYF. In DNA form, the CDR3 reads TGCGCCAACGGAGCCGTACAGCCGTACCAAGAGACCCAGTACTTC.